The source of this T cell receptor (beta chain) is a study of blood T cell repertoires in COVID-19. Study information: T cells, B-cell-depleted T cells, or PBMCs provided the cDNA or gDNA that served as material.

Methods used by the authors: Nucleated cell number was recorded as an estimate derived from reference gene primer amplification. Libraries were prepared by immunoSEQ multiplex PCR; TCRdb keeps only in-frame clonotypes and omits some of them. V, J and clone size are taken as reported in that table, and D and trimming were inferred from the DNA itself. The table has almost 200,000 clones, about 86% seen once. The CDR3 length is 13 residues. Per the germline V gene, CDR1 is MGHRA and CDR2 is YSYEKL. V lost 1 base, J lost 5 bases, and 8 bases lay in between. This TCR was sampled from a woman aged 70-85 years with acute or convalescent COVID-19. V gene TRBV4-1 combines with J gene TRBJ2-5; D unclear. The source material was peripheral blood. CDR3 in amino acids: CASSQALGETQYF. The CDR3 DNA follows: TGCGCCAGCAGCCAAGCCCTCGGGGAGACCCAGTACTTC.